One TCR beta chain is described in this entry. This sample is drawn from a study of T cell changes during pregnancy in multiple sclerosis. Sequencing was performed with immunoSEQ multiplex PCR; in TCRdb, only in-frame clones are kept and a portion is missing. The sample has around 30,000 clones, roughly 89% seen once. The CDR3 has 13 residues. Trimming at V came to 5 bases and at J to 8 bases, leaving 6 bases not matched to a gene. CDR1 PRHDT and CDR2 FYEKMQ come from the germline V gene (reference sequence). The specimen comprised CD8+ T cells from peripheral blood mononuclear cells, sampled in the second trimester of pregnancy. The chain uses TRBV13 and TRBJ1-2; 9 nucleotides agree with TRBD1. This clonotype originated in a female donor with multiple sclerosis, enrolled in a pregnancy study. CDR3 nucleotides: TGTGCCAGCAGCACGGTGACAGGGGGAGGCTACACCTTC. The encoded protein is CASSTVTGGGYTF.